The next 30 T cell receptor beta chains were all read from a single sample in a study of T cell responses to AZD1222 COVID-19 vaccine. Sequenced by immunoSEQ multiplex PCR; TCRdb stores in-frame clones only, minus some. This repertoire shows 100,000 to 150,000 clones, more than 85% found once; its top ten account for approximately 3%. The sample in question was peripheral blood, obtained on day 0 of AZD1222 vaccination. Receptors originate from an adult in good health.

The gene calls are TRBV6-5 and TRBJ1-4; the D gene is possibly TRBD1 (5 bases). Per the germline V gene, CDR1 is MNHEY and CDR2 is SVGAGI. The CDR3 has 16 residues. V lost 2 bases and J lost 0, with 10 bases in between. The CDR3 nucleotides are TGTGCCAGCAGTTACGTGCAGGGCACAACTAATGAAAAACTGTTTTTT. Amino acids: CASSYVQGTTNEKLFF.

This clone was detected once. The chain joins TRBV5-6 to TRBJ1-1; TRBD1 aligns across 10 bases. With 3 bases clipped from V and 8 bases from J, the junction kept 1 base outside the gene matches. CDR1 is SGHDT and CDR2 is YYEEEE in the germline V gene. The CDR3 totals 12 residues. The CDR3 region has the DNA TGTGCCAGCAGCTCGGACAGGGGGGAAGCTTTCTTT. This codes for CASSSDRGEAFF.

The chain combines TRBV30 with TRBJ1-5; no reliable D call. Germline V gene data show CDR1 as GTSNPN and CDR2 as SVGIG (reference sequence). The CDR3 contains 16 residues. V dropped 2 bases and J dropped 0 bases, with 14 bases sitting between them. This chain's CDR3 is CAWSTPKVSSNQPQHF. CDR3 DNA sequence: TGTGCCTGGAGTACGCCCAAGGTTTCTAGCAATCAGCCCCAGCATTTT.

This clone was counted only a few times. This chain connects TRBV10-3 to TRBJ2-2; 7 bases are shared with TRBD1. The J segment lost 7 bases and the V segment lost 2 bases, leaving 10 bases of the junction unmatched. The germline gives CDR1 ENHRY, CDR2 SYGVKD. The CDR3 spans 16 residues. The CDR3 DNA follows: TGTGCCATCAGTGAGCGGACAGGTACCATATACGGGGAGCTGTTTTTT. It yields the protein CAISERTGTIYGELFF.

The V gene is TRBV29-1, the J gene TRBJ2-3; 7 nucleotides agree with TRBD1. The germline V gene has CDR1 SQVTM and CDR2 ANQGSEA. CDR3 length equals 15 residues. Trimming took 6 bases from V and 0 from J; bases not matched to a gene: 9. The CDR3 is CSVQTSRGSTDTQYF. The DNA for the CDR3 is TGCAGCGTCCAGACAAGCAGGGGGAGCACAGATACGCAGTATTTT.

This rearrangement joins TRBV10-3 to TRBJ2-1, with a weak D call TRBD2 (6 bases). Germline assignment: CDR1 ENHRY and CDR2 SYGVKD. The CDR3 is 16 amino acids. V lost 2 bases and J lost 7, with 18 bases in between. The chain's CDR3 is CAISETWQGAGNEQFF. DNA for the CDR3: TGTGCCATCAGTGAGACGTGGCAGGGCGCGGGGAATGAGCAGTTCTTC.

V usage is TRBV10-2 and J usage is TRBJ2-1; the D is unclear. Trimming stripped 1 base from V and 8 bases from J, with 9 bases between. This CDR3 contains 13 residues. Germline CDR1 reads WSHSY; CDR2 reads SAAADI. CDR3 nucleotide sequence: TGCGCCAGCAGTGAGTGGAGTGGAGATGAGCAGTTCTTC. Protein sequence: CASSEWSGDEQFF.

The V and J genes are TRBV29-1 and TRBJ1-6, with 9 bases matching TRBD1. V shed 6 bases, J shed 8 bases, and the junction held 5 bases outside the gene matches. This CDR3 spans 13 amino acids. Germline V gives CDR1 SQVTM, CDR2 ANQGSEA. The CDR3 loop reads CSVGTGRDSPLHF. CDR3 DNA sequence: TGCAGCGTGGGGACAGGGAGGGATTCACCCCTCCACTTT.

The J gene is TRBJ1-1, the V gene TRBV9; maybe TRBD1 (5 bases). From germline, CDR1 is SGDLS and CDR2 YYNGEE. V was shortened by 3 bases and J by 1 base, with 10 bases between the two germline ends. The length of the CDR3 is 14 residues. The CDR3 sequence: CASSGSGGNTEAFF. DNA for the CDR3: TGTGCCAGCAGCGGGTCCGGGGGGAACACTGAAGCTTTCTTT.

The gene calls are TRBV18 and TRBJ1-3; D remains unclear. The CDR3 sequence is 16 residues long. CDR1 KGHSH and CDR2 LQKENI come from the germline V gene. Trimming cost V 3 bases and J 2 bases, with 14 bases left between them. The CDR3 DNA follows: TGTGCCAGCTCACCCCAGACCACGGGCCCTGGAAACACCATATATTTT. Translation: CASSPQTTGPGNTIYF.

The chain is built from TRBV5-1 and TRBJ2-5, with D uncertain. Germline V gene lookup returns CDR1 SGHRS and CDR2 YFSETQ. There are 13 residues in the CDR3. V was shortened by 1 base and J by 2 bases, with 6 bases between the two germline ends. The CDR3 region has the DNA TGCGCCAGCAGCTTGATTCCACAAGAGACCCAGTACTTC. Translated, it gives CASSLIPQETQYF.

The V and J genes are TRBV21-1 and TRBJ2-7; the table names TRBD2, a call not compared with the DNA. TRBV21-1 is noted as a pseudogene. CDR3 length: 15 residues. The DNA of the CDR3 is TGTGCCAGCAGCAAGCGGACTAGCGGGAGTTCCGAGCAGTACTTC. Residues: CASSKRTSGSSEQYF.

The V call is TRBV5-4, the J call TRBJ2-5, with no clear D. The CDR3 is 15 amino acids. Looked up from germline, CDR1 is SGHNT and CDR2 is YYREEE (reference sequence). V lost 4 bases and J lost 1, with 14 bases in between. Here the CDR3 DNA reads TGTGCCAGCAGCATGGTGATGGGCACCCAAGAGACCCAGTACTTC. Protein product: CASSMVMGTQETQYF.

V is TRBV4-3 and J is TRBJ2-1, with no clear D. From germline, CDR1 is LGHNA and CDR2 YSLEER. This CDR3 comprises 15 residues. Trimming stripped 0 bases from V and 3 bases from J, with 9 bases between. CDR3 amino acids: CASSQDREHYNEQFF. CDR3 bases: TGCGCCAGCAGCCAAGACCGAGAACACTACAATGAGCAGTTCTTC.

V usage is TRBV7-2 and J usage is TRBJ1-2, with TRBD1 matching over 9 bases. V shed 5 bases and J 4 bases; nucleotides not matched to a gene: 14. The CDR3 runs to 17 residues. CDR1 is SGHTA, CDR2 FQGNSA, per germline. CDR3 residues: CASSIRDRDWSAYGYTF. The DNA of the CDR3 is TGTGCCAGCAGCATCCGGGACAGGGATTGGAGCGCCTATGGCTACACCTTC.

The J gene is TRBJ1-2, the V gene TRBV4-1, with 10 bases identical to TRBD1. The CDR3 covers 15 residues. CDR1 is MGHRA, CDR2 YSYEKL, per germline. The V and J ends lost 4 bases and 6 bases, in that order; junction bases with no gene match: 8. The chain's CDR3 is CASSPGTGERNGYTF. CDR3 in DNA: TGCGCCAGCAGCCCCGGGACAGGGGAAAGGAATGGCTACACCTTC.

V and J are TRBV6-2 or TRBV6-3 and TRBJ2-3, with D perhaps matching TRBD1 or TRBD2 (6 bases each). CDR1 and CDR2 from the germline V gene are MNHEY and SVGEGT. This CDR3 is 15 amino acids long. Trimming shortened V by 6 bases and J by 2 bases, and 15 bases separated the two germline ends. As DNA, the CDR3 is TGTGCCAGCAGCCTTGGGGGGCCCCACACAGATACGCAGTATTTT. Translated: CASSLGGPHTDTQYF.

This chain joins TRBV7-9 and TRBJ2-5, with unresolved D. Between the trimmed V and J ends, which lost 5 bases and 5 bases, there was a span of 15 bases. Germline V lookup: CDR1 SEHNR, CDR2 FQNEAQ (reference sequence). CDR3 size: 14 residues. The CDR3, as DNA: TGTGCCAGCAGCGCCCCCTACTCGCCCGAGACCCAGTACTTC. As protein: CASSAPYSPETQYF.

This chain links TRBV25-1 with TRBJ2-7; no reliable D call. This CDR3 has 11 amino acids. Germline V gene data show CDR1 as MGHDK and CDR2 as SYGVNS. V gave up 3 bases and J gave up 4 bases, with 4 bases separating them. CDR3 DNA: TGTGCCAGCAGTGATGGTTACGAGCAGTACTTC. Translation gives CASSDGYEQYF.

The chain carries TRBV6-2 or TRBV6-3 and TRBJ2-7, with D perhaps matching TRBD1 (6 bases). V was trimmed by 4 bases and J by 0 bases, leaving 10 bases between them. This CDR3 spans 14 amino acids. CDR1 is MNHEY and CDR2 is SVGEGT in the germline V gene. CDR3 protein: CASSWVDSSYEQYF. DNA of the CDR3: TGTGCCAGCAGTTGGGTGGACAGCTCCTACGAGCAGTACTTC.

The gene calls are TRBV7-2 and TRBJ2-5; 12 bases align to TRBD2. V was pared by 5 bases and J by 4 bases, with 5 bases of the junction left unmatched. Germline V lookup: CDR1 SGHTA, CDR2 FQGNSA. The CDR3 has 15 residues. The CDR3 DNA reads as TGTGCCAGCAGCCCCCCGGGACTAGCGGGAGAGACCCAGTACTTC. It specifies CASSPPGLAGETQYF. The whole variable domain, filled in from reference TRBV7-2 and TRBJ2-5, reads GAGVSQSPSNKVTEKGKDVELRCDPISGHTALYWYRQSLGQGLEFLIYFQGNSAPDKSGLPSDRFSAERTGGSVSTLTIQRTQQEDSAVYLCASSPPGLAGETQYFGPGTRLLVL.

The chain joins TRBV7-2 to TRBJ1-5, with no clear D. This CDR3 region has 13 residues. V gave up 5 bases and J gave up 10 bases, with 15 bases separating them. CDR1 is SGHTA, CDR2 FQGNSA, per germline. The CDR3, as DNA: TGTGCCAGCAGCCTTTCCACGCCCGGTCCCCAGCATTTT. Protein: CASSLSTPGPQHF.

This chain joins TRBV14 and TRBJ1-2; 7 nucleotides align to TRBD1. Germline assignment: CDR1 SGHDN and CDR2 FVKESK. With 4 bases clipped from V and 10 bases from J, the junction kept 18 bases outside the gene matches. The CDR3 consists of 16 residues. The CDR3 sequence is CASSRVPDRTKIDYTF. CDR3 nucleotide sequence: TGTGCCAGCAGCCGAGTACCGGACAGGACCAAAATCGACTACACCTTC.

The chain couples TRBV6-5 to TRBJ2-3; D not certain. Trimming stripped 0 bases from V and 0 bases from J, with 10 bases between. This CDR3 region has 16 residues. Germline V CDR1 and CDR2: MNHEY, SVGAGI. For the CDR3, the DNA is TGTGCCAGCAGTTACTCGTTCACAACTAGCACAGATACGCAGTATTTT. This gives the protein CASSYSFTTSTDTQYF.

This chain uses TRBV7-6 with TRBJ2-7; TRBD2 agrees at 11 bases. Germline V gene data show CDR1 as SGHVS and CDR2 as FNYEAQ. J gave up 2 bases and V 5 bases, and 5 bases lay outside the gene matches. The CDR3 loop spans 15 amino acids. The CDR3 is CASSPRTSGPYEQYF. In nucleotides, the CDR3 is TGTGCCAGCAGCCCTCGGACTAGCGGGCCCTACGAGCAGTACTTC.

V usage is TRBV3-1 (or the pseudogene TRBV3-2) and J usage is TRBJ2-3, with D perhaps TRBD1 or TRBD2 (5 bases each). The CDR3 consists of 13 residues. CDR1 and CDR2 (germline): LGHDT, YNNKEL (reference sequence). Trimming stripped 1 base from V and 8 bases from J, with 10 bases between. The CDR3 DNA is TGTGCCAGCAGCCAAGTCGGTGGGGGTACGCAGTATTTT. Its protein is CASSQVGGGTQYF.

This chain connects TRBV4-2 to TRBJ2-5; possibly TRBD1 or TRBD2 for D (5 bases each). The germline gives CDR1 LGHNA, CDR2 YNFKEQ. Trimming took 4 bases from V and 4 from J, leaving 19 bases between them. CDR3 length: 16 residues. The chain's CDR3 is CASSPSGTQEAETQYF. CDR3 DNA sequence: TGTGCCAGCAGCCCCTCCGGGACCCAGGAGGCAGAGACCCAGTACTTC.

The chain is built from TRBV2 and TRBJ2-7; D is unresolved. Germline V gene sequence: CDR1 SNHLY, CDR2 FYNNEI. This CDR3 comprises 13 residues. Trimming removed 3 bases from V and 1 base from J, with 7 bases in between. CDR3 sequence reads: CASSDQGSYEQYF. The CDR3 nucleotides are TGTGCCAGCAGTGATCAAGGGTCCTACGAGCAGTACTTC. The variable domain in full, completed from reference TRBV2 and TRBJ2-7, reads EPEVTQTPSHQVTQMGQEVILRCVPISNHLYFYWYRQILGQKVEFLVSFYNNEISEKSEIFDDQFSVERPDGSNFTLKIRSTKLEDSAMYFCASSDQGSYEQYFGPGTRLTVT.

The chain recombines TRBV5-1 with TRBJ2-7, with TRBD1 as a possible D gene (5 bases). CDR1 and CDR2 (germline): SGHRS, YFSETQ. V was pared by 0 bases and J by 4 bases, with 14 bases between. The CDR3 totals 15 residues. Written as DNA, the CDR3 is TGCGCCAGCAGCTTGGCTGGGGCCGTTATTTACGAGCAGTACTTC. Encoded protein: CASSLAGAVIYEQYF.

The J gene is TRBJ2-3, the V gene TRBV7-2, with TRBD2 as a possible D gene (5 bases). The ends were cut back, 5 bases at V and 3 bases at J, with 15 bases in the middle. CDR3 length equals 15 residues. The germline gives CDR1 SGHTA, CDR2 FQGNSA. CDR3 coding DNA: TGTGCCAGCAGCCCACGGACTCACTCTACAGATACGCAGTATTTT. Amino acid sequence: CASSPRTHSTDTQYF.